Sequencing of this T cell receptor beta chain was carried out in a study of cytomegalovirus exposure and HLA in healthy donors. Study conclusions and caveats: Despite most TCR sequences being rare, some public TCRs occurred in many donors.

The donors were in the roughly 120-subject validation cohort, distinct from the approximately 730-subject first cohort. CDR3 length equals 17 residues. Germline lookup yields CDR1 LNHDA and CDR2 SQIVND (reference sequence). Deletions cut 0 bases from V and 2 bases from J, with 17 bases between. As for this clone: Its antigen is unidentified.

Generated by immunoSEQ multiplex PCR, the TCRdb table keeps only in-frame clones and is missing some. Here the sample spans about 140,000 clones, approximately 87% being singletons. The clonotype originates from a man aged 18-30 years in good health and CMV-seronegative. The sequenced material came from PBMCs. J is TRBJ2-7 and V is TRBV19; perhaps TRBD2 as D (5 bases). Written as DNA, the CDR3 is TGTGCCAGTAGTATAGAGTTTTATAGCGCGCATACCTACGAGCAGTACTTC. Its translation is CASSIEFYSAHTYEQYF.